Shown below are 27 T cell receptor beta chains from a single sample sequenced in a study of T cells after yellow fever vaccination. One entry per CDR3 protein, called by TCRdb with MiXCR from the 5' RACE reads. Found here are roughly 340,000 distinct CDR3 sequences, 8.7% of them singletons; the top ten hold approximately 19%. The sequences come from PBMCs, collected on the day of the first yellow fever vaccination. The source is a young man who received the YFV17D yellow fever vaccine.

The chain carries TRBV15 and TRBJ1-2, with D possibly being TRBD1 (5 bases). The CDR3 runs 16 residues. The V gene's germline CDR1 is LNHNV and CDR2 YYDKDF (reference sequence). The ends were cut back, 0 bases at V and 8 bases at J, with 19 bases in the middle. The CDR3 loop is CATSRDRGGAPEGYTF. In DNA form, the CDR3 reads TGTGCCACCAGCAGAGATCGAGGAGGGGCCCCCGAGGGCTACACCTTC.

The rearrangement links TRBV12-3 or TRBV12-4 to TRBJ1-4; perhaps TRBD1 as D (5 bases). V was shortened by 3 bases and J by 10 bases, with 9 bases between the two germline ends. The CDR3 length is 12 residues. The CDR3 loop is CASSFQGLKLFF. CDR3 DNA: TGTGCCAGCAGTTTTCAGGGACTAAAACTGTTTTTT.

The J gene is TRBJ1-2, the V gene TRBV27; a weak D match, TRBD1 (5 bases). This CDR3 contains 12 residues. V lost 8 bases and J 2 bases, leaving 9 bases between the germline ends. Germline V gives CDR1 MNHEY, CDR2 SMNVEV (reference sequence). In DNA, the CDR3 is TGTGCCAGCTATCAGGGCAACTATGGCTACACCTTC. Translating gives CASYQGNYGYTF.

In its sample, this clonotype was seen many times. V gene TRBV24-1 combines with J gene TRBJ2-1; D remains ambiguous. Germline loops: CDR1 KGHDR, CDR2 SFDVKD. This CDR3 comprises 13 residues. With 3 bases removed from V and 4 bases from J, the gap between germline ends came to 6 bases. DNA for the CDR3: TGTGCCACCAGTGATCGCGCGTACAATGAGCAGTTCTTC. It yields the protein CATSDRAYNEQFF.

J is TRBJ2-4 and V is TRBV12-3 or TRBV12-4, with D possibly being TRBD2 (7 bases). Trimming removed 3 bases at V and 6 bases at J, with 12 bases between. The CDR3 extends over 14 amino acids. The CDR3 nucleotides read TGTGCCAGCAGTTTTGGGGGGGCCGGAAACATTCAGTACTTC. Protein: CASSFGGAGNIQYF.

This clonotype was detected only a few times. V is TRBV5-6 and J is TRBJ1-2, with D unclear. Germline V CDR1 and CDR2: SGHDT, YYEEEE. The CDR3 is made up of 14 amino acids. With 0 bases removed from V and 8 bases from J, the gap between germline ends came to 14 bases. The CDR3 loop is CASSLAPALGGYTF. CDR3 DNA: TGTGCCAGCAGCTTGGCGCCGGCCCTCGGGGGCTACACCTTC.

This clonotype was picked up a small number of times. DNA for the CDR3: TGTGCCAGCAGCGTAGGAGCTAGCGGGGGCCTGTACAATGAGCAGTTCTTC. Its translation is CASSVGASGGLYNEQFF. The rearrangement joins TRBV9 to TRBJ2-1, with 10 bases that match TRBD2. J lost 4 bases, V lost 0 bases, and 7 bases had no gene match. Germline CDR1 and CDR2: SGDLS and YYNGEE. This CDR3 contains 17 residues.

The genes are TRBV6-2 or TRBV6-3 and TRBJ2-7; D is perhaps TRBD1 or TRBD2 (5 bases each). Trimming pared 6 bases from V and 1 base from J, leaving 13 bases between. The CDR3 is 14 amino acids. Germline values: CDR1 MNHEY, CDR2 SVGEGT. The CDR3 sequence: CASRPRGQSYEQYV. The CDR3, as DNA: TGTGCCAGCAGACCCCGGGGCCAATCCTACGAGCAGTACGTC.

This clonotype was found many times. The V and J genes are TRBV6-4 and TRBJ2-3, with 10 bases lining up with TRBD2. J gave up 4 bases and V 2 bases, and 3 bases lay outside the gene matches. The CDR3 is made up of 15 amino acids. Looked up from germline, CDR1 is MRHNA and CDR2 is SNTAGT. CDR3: CASSDASGGADTQYF. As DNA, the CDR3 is TGTGCCAGCAGTGACGCGAGCGGGGGGGCAGATACGCAGTATTTT.

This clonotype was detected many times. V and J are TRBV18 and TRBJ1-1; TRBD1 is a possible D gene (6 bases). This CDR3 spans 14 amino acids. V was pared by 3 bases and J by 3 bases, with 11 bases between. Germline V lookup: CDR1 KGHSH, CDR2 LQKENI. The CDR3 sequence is CASSPAGTYTEAFF. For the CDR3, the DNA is TGTGCCAGCTCACCGGCCGGGACATACACTGAAGCTTTCTTT.

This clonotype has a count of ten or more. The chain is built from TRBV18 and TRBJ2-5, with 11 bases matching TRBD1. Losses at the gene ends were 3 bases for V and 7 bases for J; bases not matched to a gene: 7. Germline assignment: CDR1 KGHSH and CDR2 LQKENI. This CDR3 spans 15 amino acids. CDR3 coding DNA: TGTGCCAGCTCACCGGACAGGGGGCCGCATGGGACCCAGTACTTC. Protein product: CASSPDRGPHGTQYF.

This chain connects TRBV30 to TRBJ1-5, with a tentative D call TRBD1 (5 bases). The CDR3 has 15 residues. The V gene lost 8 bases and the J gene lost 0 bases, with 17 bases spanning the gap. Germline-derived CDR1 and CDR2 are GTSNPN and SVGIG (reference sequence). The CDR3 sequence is CADGQEGVSNQPQHF. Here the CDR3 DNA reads TGTGCCGACGGTCAGGAAGGGGTTAGCAATCAGCCCCAGCATTTT.

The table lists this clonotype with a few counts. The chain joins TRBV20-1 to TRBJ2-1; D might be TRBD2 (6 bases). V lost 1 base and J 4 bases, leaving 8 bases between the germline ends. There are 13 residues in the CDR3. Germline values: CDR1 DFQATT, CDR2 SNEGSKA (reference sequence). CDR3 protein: CSARGLGYNEQFF. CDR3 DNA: TGCAGTGCTAGAGGACTAGGGTACAATGAGCAGTTCTTC.

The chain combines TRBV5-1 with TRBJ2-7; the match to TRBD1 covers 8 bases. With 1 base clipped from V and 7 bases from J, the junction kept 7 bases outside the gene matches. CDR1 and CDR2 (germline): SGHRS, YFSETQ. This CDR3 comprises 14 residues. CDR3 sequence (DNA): TGCGCCAGCAGCTTGTCTGGACAGGGAGGTGAGCAGTACTTC. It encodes CASSLSGQGGEQYF. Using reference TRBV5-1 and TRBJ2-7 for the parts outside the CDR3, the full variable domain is KAGVTQTPRYLIKTRGQQVTLSCSPISGHRSVSWYQQTPGQGLQFLFEYFSETQRNKGNFPGRFSGRQFSNSRSEMNVSTLELGDSALYLCASSLSGQGGEQYFGPGTRLTVT.

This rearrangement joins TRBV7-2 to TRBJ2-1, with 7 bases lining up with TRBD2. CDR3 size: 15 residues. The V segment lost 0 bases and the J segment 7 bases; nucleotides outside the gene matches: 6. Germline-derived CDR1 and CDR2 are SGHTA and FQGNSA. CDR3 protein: CASSLAGGVGNEQFF. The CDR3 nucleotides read TGTGCCAGCAGCTTAGCTGGGGGGGTGGGGAATGAGCAGTTCTTC. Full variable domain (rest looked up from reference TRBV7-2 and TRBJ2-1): GAGVSQSPSNKVTEKGKDVELRCDPISGHTALYWYRQSLGQGLEFLIYFQGNSAPDKSGLPSDRFSAERTGGSVSTLTIQRTQQEDSAVYLCASSLAGGVGNEQFFGPGTRLTVL.

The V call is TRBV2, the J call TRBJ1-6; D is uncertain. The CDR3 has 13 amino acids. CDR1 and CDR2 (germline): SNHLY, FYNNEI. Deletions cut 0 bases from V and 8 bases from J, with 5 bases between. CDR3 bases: TGTGCCAGCAGTGAAGCCAGGTATTCACCCCTCCACTTT. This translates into CASSEARYSPLHF.

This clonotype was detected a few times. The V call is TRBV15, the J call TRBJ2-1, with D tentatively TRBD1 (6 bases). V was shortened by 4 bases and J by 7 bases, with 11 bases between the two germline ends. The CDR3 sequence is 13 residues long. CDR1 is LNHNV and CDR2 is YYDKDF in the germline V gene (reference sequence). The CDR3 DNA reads TGTGCCACCAGCATACAGGGAAGAAATGAGCAGTTCTTC. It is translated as CATSIQGRNEQFF.

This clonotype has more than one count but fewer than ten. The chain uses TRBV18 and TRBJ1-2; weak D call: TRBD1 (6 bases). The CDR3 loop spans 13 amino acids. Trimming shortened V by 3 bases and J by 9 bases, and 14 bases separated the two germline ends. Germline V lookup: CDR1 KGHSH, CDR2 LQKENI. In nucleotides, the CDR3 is TGTGCCAGCTCACCCTACAGGGAAGGAAGCTACACCTTC. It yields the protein CASSPYREGSYTF. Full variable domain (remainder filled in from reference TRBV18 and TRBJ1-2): NAGVMQNPRHLVRRRGQEARLRCSPMKGHSHVYWYRQLPEEGLKFMVYLQKENIIDESGMPKERFSAEFPKEGPSILRIQQVVRGDSAAYFCASSPYREGSYTFGSGTRLTVV.

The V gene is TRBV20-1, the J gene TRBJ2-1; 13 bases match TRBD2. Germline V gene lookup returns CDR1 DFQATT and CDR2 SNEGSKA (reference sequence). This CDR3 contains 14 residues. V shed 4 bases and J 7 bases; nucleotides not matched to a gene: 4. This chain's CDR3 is CSAKLAGGPNEQFF. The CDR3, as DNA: TGCAGTGCTAAACTAGCGGGGGGGCCAAATGAGCAGTTCTTC.

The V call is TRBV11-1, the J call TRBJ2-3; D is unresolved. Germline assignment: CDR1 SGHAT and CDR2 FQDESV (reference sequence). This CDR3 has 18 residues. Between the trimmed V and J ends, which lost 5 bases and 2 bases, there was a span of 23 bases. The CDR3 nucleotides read TGTGCCAGCAGCCTTGGCCTCCAAGTGACCCTAACCACAGATACGCAGTATTTT. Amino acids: CASSLGLQVTLTTDTQYF.

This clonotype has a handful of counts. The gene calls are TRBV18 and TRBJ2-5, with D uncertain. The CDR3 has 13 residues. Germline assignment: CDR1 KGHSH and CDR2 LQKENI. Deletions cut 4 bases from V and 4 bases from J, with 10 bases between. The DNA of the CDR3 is TGTGCCAGCTCACGGACCGACGGAGAGACCCAGTACTTC. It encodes CASSRTDGETQYF.

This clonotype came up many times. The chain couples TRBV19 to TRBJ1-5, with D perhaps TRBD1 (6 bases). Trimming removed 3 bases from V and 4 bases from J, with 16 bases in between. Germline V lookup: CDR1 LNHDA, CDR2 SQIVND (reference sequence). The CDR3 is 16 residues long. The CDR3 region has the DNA TGTGCCAGTAGTATGAATACCGGGGGCCAAAATCAGCCCCAGCATTTT. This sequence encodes CASSMNTGGQNQPQHF.

CDR3 bases: TGTGCCAGCACAGGGAGGGACACCGGGGAGCTGTTTTTT. Protein: CASTGRDTGELFF. The V call is TRBV4-2, the J call TRBJ2-2; 7 bases agree with TRBD2. The CDR3 contains 13 residues. The trim removed 7 bases at V and 3 bases at J, leaving 2 bases unmatched. Germline CDR1 reads LGHNA; CDR2 reads YNFKEQ.

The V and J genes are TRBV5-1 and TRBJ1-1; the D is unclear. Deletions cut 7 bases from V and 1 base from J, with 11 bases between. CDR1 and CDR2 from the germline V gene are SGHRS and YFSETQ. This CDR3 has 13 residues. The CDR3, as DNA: TGCGCCAGCGCCGCTACAGCGAACACTGAAGCTTTCTTT. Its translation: CASAATANTEAFF.

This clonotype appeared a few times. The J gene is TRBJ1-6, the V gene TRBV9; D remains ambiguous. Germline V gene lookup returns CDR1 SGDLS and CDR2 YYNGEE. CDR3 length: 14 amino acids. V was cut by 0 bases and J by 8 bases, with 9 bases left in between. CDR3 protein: CASSVDGRDSPLHF. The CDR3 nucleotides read TGTGCCAGCAGCGTAGACGGCCGGGATTCACCCCTCCACTTT.

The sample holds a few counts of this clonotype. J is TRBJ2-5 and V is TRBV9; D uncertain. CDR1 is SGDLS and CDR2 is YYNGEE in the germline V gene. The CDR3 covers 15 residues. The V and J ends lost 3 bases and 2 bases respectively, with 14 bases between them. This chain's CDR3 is CASSGPPGFQETQYF. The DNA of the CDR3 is TGTGCCAGCAGCGGCCCTCCCGGGTTTCAAGAGACCCAGTACTTC.

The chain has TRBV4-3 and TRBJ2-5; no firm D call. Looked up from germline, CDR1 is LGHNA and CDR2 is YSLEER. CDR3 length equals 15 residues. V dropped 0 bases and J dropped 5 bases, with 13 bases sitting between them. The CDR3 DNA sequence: TGCGCCAGCAGCCAAGATCAGGCAGGAGCGGAGACCCAGTACTTC. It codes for CASSQDQAGAETQYF.